The TCR beta chain described here comes from a study of T-cell reconstitution after alpha-beta-depleted transplantation in children. Study-wide findings and caveats: Two months or so post-transplant, alpha-beta T cells reportedly derived from several hundred expanded graft clones. Recipient T cells and thymic progenitors that survived were the source of the high TCRbeta diversity seen at day 60 in some patients. Counts and diversity of T cells one year after transplant came mostly from newly produced T cells.

Unique molecular identifiers were built into the TCRbeta library. TCRdb ran MiXCR on the PCR reads and lists one entry per CDR3 protein. The table includes 85,000 to 120,000 distinct CDR3 sequences, 6% detected once. V gave up 6 bases and J gave up 4 bases; unmatched junction bases: 3. CDR3 length: 14 residues. Germline V gene data show CDR1 as ENHRY and CDR2 as SYGVKD. This clonotype was counted a few times. Its antigen is unidentified. V gene TRBV10-3 combines with J gene TRBJ2-5; 12 bases match TRBD1. This TCR came from a female patient aged 2-9 years who had a stem cell transplant for Fanconi anemia, so the T cells may come from the graft donor. The material sequenced was PBMCs, mostly from graft donor cells, taken 60 days after TCRalphabeta/CD19-depleted stem cell transplant. The CDR3 DNA is TGTGCCATCAGCGGGACAGGGGGCATAGAGACCCAGTACTTC. Its translation: CAISGTGGIETQYF.